These 23 T cell receptor beta chains share one sample of origin, sequenced in a study of cytomegalovirus exposure and HLA in healthy donors (dated by TCRdb to about 2017). Library prep was done by the immunoSEQ multiplex PCR assay. TCRdb mirrors the immuneACCESS table, restricted to in-frame sequences. Some clones are absent from its copies; in checked studies, under half trace to an unresolved V gene, and the reason for the others is unknown. Present in this sample are 200,000 or so clones, roughly 84% of which were seen just once. The ten largest clonotypes hold roughly 2% of the sample. Source material: PBMCs. All receptors come from a woman younger than 35 in good health and CMV-seropositive.

J is TRBJ2-7 and V is TRBV5-4, with D maybe TRBD2 (6 bases). V was shortened by 4 bases and J by 2 bases, with 10 bases between the two germline ends. The CDR3 is made up of 13 amino acids. CDR1 is SGHNT, CDR2 YYREEE, per germline (reference sequence). CDR3 region: CASSGSGPYEQYF. The CDR3 nucleotides read TGTGCCAGCAGCGGTAGCGGTCCCTACGAGCAGTACTTC. Full variable domain (remainder filled in from reference TRBV5-4 and TRBJ2-7): ETGVTQSPTHLIKTRGQQVTLRCSSQSGHNTVSWYQQALGQGPQFIFQYYREEENGRGNFPPRFSGLQFPNYSSELNVNALELDDSALYLCASSGSGPYEQYFGPGTRLTVT.

This clone has just one count. V is TRBV7-8 and J is TRBJ2-7, with TRBD1 matching over 8 bases. This CDR3 contains 13 residues. J was trimmed by 6 bases and V by 8 bases; bases with no gene match: 9. Germline assignment: CDR1 SGHVS and CDR2 FQNEAQ. This chain's CDR3 is CASVPRTGPEQYF. CDR3 coding DNA: TGTGCCAGCGTCCCACGGACAGGGCCCGAGCAGTACTTC.

The chain recombines TRBV29-1 with TRBJ2-1; TRBD2 matches at 7 bases. V gave up 3 bases and J gave up 9 bases; unmatched junction bases: 11. From germline, CDR1 is SQVTM and CDR2 ANQGSEA. CDR3 length: 14 residues. The CDR3 spells CSVETAGVAGEQFF. CDR3 bases: TGCAGCGTTGAGACGGCGGGGGTGGCTGGTGAGCAGTTCTTC.

The count of this clone is one. The chain has TRBV27 and TRBJ2-1; 7 bases are shared with TRBD1. The CDR3 runs to 12 residues. With 4 bases clipped from V and 7 bases from J, the junction kept 1 base outside the gene matches. The germline V gene encodes CDR1 MNHEY and CDR2 SMNVEV (reference sequence). This CDR3 reads CASSYRGNEQFF. Here the CDR3 DNA reads TGTGCCAGCAGTTACAGGGGTAATGAGCAGTTCTTC.

This sequence joins TRBV7-6 and TRBJ1-5; TRBD1 might be the D (6 bases). Trimming stripped 5 bases from V and 5 bases from J, with 13 bases between. The CDR3 totals 14 residues. Germline V gene data show CDR1 as SGHVS and CDR2 as FNYEAQ. Written as DNA, the CDR3 is TGTGCCAGCAGCCCCCGGGACACCGATCAGCCCCAGCATTTT. It codes for CASSPRDTDQPQHF.

The rearrangement links TRBV19 to TRBJ1-2, with 8 bases fitting TRBD1. Germline CDR1 reads LNHDA; CDR2 reads SQIVND (reference sequence). This CDR3 contains 16 residues. With V trimmed by 3 bases and J by 3 bases, 9 bases remained unmatched. The DNA of the CDR3 is TGTGCCAGTAGTATTTACGCAGGGGGCGCGGACTATGGCTACACCTTC. This sequence encodes CASSIYAGGADYGYTF.

The CDR3 region has the DNA TGCGCCAGCAGTGAGCTAGCGGGAGGGCCGGTCACCGGGGAGCTGTTTTTT. This gives the protein CASSELAGGPVTGELFF. The V and J genes are TRBV10-1 and TRBJ2-2; 12 bases map to TRBD2. The germline V gene has CDR1 WNHNN and CDR2 SYGVQD (reference sequence). This CDR3 has 17 amino acids. V trimming: 2 bases; J trimming: 4 bases; junction bases outside the gene matches: 5.

The chain combines TRBV30 with TRBJ2-7; 10 bases fit TRBD1. CDR1 GTSNPN and CDR2 SVGIG come from the germline V gene (reference sequence). V lost 4 bases, J lost 4 bases, and 4 bases stayed unmatched. CDR3 length equals 13 residues. CDR3 protein: CAWIRDRGYEQYF. CDR3 DNA: TGTGCCTGGATCCGGGACAGGGGTTACGAGCAGTACTTC.

The chain links TRBV5-8 to TRBJ2-2, with TRBD2 identical over 8 bases. The trim removed 6 bases at V and 5 bases at J, leaving 18 bases unmatched. The CDR3 extends over 18 amino acids. Germline lookup yields CDR1 SGHTS and CDR2 YDEGEE. This chain's CDR3 is CASTPGSGSTPGTGELFF. The CDR3 coding sequence is TGTGCCAGCACCCCGGGGAGCGGGAGCACCCCGGGGACCGGGGAGCTGTTTTTT.

This clone was seen a handful of times. The chain is built from TRBV10-1 and TRBJ2-7; perhaps TRBD2 as D (5 bases). In germline, CDR1 is WNHNN, CDR2 SYGVQD (reference sequence). V shed 0 bases and J shed 6 bases, with 9 bases lying between them. This CDR3 has 13 residues. For the CDR3, the DNA is TGCGCCAGCAGTGAGTCCCGACTAACCGAGCAGTACTTC. This sequence encodes CASSESRLTEQYF.

The chain joins TRBV10-1 to TRBJ2-1; D remains unclear. CDR1 WNHNN and CDR2 SYGVQD come from the germline V gene (reference sequence). The CDR3 totals 12 residues. The germline V and J ends were trimmed by 5 bases and 3 bases, with 5 bases remaining between them. Here the CDR3 reads CASSFNYNEQFF. CDR3 nucleotides: TGCGCCAGCAGTTTTAACTACAATGAGCAGTTCTTC.

This clone occurred a few times. This sequence joins TRBV2 and TRBJ1-1; no reliable D call. The CDR3 covers 12 residues. Trimming left V 8 bases short and J 1 base short, with 8 bases between. The V gene's germline CDR1 is SNHLY and CDR2 FYNNEI. CDR3 amino acids: CASEGQNTEAFF. CDR3 nucleotide sequence: TGTGCCAGCGAGGGTCAGAACACTGAAGCTTTCTTT.

As DNA, the CDR3 is TGTGCCAGCAGCCTCGGGTCGCTGGGCAATCAGCCCCAGCATTTT. This translates into CASSLGSLGNQPQHF. This chain joins TRBV28 and TRBJ1-5, with D uncertain. Germline values: CDR1 MDHEN, CDR2 SYDVKM. V was cut by 6 bases and J by 2 bases, with 14 bases left in between. The CDR3 is made up of 15 amino acids. Complete variable domain (other parts from reference TRBV28 and TRBJ1-5): DVKVTQSSRYLVKRTGEKVFLECVQDMDHENMFWYRQDPGLGLRLIYFSYDVKMKEKGDIPEGYSVSREKKERFSLILESASTNQTSMYLCASSLGSLGNQPQHFGDGTRLSIL.

The V and J genes are TRBV6-5 and TRBJ2-3; D is possibly TRBD2 (6 bases). CDR3 length: 13 amino acids. CDR1 MNHEY and CDR2 SVGAGI come from the germline V gene. The V end was cut by 7 bases, the J end by 7 bases, with 15 bases between. CDR3 nucleotides: TGTGCCAGCACCCAACCGGGGGAGTATACGCAGTATTTT. Its translation: CASTQPGEYTQYF.

The chain carries TRBV28 and TRBJ2-3; perhaps TRBD2 as D (6 bases). V lost 6 bases and J 1 base, leaving 17 bases between the germline ends. The CDR3 contains 16 residues. Germline V lookup: CDR1 MDHEN, CDR2 SYDVKM. The CDR3 nucleotides read TGTGCCAGCAGCCGAGTCTTTGGGACTGGCACAGATACGCAGTATTTT. This codes for CASSRVFGTGTDTQYF.

The gene calls are TRBV19 and TRBJ1-2; 10 bases align to TRBD1. Trimming took 3 bases from V and 3 from J; bases not matched to a gene: 7. CDR3 length: 16 amino acids. Per the germline V gene, CDR1 is LNHDA and CDR2 is SQIVND (reference sequence). CDR3 nucleotides: TGTGCCAGTAGTATGCGACAGGGGGCTCGGCACTATGGCTACACCTTC. Encoded protein: CASSMRQGARHYGYTF.

The chain couples TRBV28 to TRBJ2-1; maybe TRBD1 (5 bases). The length of the CDR3 is 16 residues. V lost 7 bases, J lost 0 bases, and 16 bases lay in between. From germline, CDR1 is MDHEN and CDR2 SYDVKM. The CDR3 DNA is TGTGCCAGCACTTCCCTGGGGCTGAGCTCCTACAATGAGCAGTTCTTC. Amino acids: CASTSLGLSSYNEQFF.

A note on this clone: Other DNA sequences in the sample encode the same CDR3. The genes are TRBV9 and TRBJ2-2, with 8 positions matching TRBD2. J was trimmed by 3 bases and V by 2 bases; bases with no gene match: 0. The germline V gene encodes CDR1 SGDLS and CDR2 YYNGEE. This CDR3 is 14 amino acids long. Here the CDR3 reads CASSVGGDTGELFF. The CDR3 DNA reads as TGTGCCAGCAGCGTCGGGGGGGACACCGGGGAGCTGTTTTTT. Drawing the rest from reference TRBV9 and TRBJ2-2, the complete variable domain is DSGVTQTPKHLITATGQRVTLRCSPRSGDLSVYWYQQSLDQGLQFLIQYYNGEERAKGNILERFSAQQFPDLHSELNLSSLELGDSALYFCASSVGGDTGELFFGEGSRLTVL.

This rearrangement joins TRBV27 to TRBJ1-2; D might be TRBD1 (6 bases). Trimming stripped 5 bases from V and 5 bases from J, with 12 bases between. The CDR3 totals 13 residues. CDR1 MNHEY and CDR2 SMNVEV come from the germline V gene (reference sequence). CDR3 amino acids: CASSRRGGYGYTF. CDR3 coding DNA: TGTGCCAGCAGTCGCCGAGGGGGATATGGCTACACCTTC.

In its sample, this clone was seen once. The genes are TRBV19 and TRBJ2-1, with 9 bases identical to TRBD2. Germline V CDR1 and CDR2: LNHDA, SQIVND (reference sequence). Losses at the gene ends were 3 bases for V and 5 bases for J; bases not matched to a gene: 5. This CDR3 comprises 15 residues. DNA for the CDR3: TGTGCCAGTAGTATTTGGGCTAGCGGGAACAATGAGCAGTTCTTC. Translated, it gives CASSIWASGNNEQFF.

The chain recombines TRBV5-4 with TRBJ1-2; 7 nucleotides align to TRBD1. Germline V gives CDR1 SGHNT, CDR2 YYREEE (reference sequence). The CDR3 totals 14 residues. Trimming removed 5 bases from V and 4 bases from J; junction bases left unmatched: 8. CDR3 sequence (DNA): TGTGCCAGCAGGGAGTTACAGGGGCCCTATGGCTACACCTTC. It encodes CASRELQGPYGYTF.

The chain employs TRBV18 and TRBJ2-5, with 9 bases aligning to TRBD1. This CDR3 has 13 residues. Germline V gives CDR1 KGHSH, CDR2 LQKENI. Trimming took 4 bases from V and 4 from J; bases not matched to a gene: 1. The CDR3 spells CASSLTGGETQYF. In nucleotides, the CDR3 is TGTGCCAGCTCACTGACAGGGGGAGAGACCCAGTACTTC.

On this clone itself: Other DNA variants within this sample encode the same CDR3. This chain connects TRBV20-1 to TRBJ2-7; D possibly corresponds to TRBD2 (6 bases). The CDR3 runs to 11 residues. CDR1 and CDR2 from the germline V gene are DFQATT and SNEGSKA (reference sequence). Between the trimmed V and J ends, which lost 3 bases and 4 bases, there was a span of 7 bases. CDR3: CSASGRYEQYF. The CDR3 region has the DNA TGCAGTGCTAGCGGGAGATACGAGCAGTACTTC.